This T cell receptor (beta chain) was captured in a study of regulatory T cells in long-lasting Graves disease. The time point is: persistent/refractory GD, antithyroid drugs over 5 years with positive TRAb. From PBMCs, RNA was extracted and then used to make the TCR library. This clonotype was found a few times. Relying on iRepertoire HTBI primers and Arm-PCR of CDR3 regions, the team built TCR beta libraries. TCRdb independently ran MiXCR on the multiplex PCR reads; one entry per CDR3 protein. The sample includes around 400,000 distinct CDR3 sequences, more than 20% of them seen just once. This sequence was found in a woman between 35 and 50 years old with Graves disease. The specimen was peripheral blood mononuclear cells (PBMCs), collected when the disease was refractory, from a patient treated with antithyroid drugs.

CDR3 sequence: CASSRTGDNEQFF. In DNA, the CDR3 is TGTGCCAGCAGCCGAACAGGGGACAATGAGCAGTTCTTC. This chain joins TRBV28 and TRBJ2-1, with 7 bases identical to TRBD1. The germline V gene has CDR1 MDHEN and CDR2 SYDVKM. This CDR3 region has 13 residues. Losses at the gene ends were 6 bases for V and 5 bases for J; bases not matched to a gene: 4.